This TCR beta chain was observed in a study of long-term antiretroviral therapy in people with HIV (dated by TCRdb to between 2022 and 2023). Turning to the overall study: The earliest samples were collected roughly a decade before the 2015 WHO recommendation for immediate ART, at a time when ART was usually postponed until CD4 counts fell. A retrospective serial study tested whether ART initiation and durable HIV suppression were associated with changes in peripheral blood TRB repertoire composition and diversity. A total of 192 cryopreserved PBMC samples were contributed to the cohort by 30 adults with confirmed HIV infection, with samples collected serially over a mean of roughly six years (range 1-12). Eleven of the 30 participants with HIV were female. No cross-contamination during QIAcube processing was seen in test extractions of a monoclonal T-cell line run alongside around 30 polyclonal samples.

Broader findings and caveats from the paper: Limited PBMC availability meant only the TCR beta chain was sequenced, without alpha chain pairing. Starting ART was linked to a significant rise in TRB diversity, yet even with long-term ART the diversity remained significantly lower than in transplant donor controls. HIV repertoires had narrower CDR3 length ranges than controls, and the network structure suggested an antigen-experienced repertoire that shifted only slightly toward naive after ART. Inferences about post-ART repertoire changes are limited because no data were available on ART adherence, viral resistance or therapy changes. Expanded TRB clones identified before ART initiation dominated the repertoire at all time points, although this dominance fluctuated and declined in many PLHIV after ART. The samples span the years 2004 to 2017, and the ART regimens used at that time may not be as effective as current regimens. Unsorted PBMC were profiled instead of sorted CD4+ and CD8+ T cells because pre-ART samples had limited cell numbers.

To be included, a participant needed at least one PBMC sample from before ART initiation plus at least two post-ART samples. All participants with HIV were treated in the United States of America. Before DNA extraction, cryopreserved samples containing about 1-10 million PBMC were thawed and washed. At the time of the earliest PBMC sample, participants with HIV were aged between roughly 20 and 55 years. Per participant, PBMC samples came from 1-4 timepoints prior to ART initiation and 2-8 timepoints following ART initiation, for a median of 7 samples. Serial HIV viral load, CD4+ T-cell count, ART history and demographic data were obtained for every participant. Using a Qiagen kit on a QIAcube, genomic DNA was extracted from unsorted PBMC, with samples processed in batches of 12. The immunoSEQ hsTCRB v3.0 assay was used at survey level resolution for TRB variable region sequencing. A depth of 40,000-50,000 T-cell genomes per sample was targeted for TRB sequencing. TRB libraries were pooled and sequenced on an Illumina MiSeq using a v3 150-cycle kit. Per the authors' processing: Analysis of repertoires was carried out in R inside a reproducible Nextflow workflow spanning QC, data transformation and analysis. LymphoSeq2, an R package for exploring AIRR-Seq data, was used to implement the custom analyses. A handful of samples yielding fewer than 5000 total TRB sequences were excluded, leaving about 190 analyzed HIV repertoires. Of the 188 retained HIV repertoires, about 59 were collected before and under 150 after ART initiation. Repertoires were downsampled to 5000 TRB nucleotide sequences, with summary statistics averaged over 100 downsampling iterations. Only TRB sequences with CDR3 regions of at least seven amino acids were retained for analysis. Two measures captured diversity: a Shannon entropy-derived clonality score and the Gini coefficient. Repertoire networks linked the top 5000 CDR3 amino acid sequences whenever two sequences differed by an edit distance of one. GLIPH2 predicted antigen specificity groups and MHC restriction for TRB CDR3 amino acid sequences. To flag known CMV, EBV, HIV or tissue antigen associations, CDR3 amino acid sequences were matched against VDJdb and McPAS-TCR. Pre-ART, post-ART and control groups were compared with Wilcoxon signed-rank tests and Holm-Bonferroni correction. As stored in TCRdb, this immuneACCESS dataset retains in-frame rearrangements with V and J assigned. A fraction of the clones does not appear; measured against another copy, unresolved V genes explain less than half of the discrepancy, and the remainder lacks a known reason. D and trimming come from the DNA, and the V and J calls and clone size come from that table. Here the sample has about 20,000 clones; roughly 84% occur a single time. The biggest ten clones account for about 10% of the sample.

In the case of this clone: This clone's antigen is unknown. Per-base quality was not reported, and no clone a single base away is much larger than it.

There are 16 amino acids in the CDR3, from cysteine to phenylalanine inclusive. Left in the record is the CDR3 DNA by itself, 48 bases read in frame from the first base. Per the germline V gene, SGHVS is the CDR1 and FQNEAQ is the CDR2. V lost 2 bases and J lost 4 bases; the stretch between them is 18 bases long. The rearranged chain carries TRBV7-8 and TRBJ2-7; tentative D gene TRBD2, with 6 bases matching. Specimen: unsorted PBMCs, collected 2.3 to 2.5 years after starting antiretroviral therapy. The sequence was collected from a man in his forties with HIV. This receptor carries the CDR3 CASSLNAPDYRYEQYF. The nucleotide sequence is given as TGTGCCAGCAGCTTAAACGCTCCGGACTACCGATACGAGCAGTACTTC. The CDR3 plus the reference TRBV7-8 and TRBJ2-7 genes for the other parts give the full variable domain: GAGVSQSPRYKVAKRGQDVALRCDPISGHVSLFWYQQALGQGPEFLTYFQNEAQLDKSGLPSDRFFAERPEGSVSTLKIQRTQQEDSAVYLCASSLNAPDYRYEQYFGPGTRLTVT.